A selection of T cell receptor beta chains follows, all from one sample in a study of blood T cells in healthy people across ages. MiXCR was run by TCRdb on the 5' RACE reads, yielding one entry per CDR3 protein. The sample comprises 1.5 million to 2 million distinct CDR3 sequences, 28% of which are singletons, and 7.7% rests with the top ten. The source material was blood. All receptors derive from a young woman in good health. Each CDR3 is given with its conserved first and last residue. The D gene is left open where the match is weak. Rows may omit the clone size; those that give it use once, few, many or a size class.

d_gene: -
j_gene: TRBJ2-5
v_gene: TRBV7-6
abundance: -
CDR3nt: TGTGCCGGCAGCTTGACGTACCAAGAGACCCAGTATTTC
CDR3aa: CAGSLTYQETQYF

d_gene: -
j_gene: TRBJ2-3
v_gene: TRBV12-3/TRBV12-4
abundance: -
CDR3nt: TGTGCCAGCATCCTAAGCCAGGGCACAGATGCGCAGTATTTT
CDR3aa: CASILSQGTDAQYF

d_gene: TRBD2
j_gene: TRBJ2-4
v_gene: TRBV6-5
abundance: -
CDR3nt: TGTGCCAGCAATCGACTAGCGGGGCGGGATGAGCAGTACTTC
CDR3aa: CASNRLAGRDEQYF

d_gene: TRBD2
j_gene: TRBJ2-7
v_gene: TRBV7-9
abundance: few
CDR3nt: TGTGCCAGCAGCTTAGATTGGGGGGGGAACGAGCAGTACTTC
CDR3aa: CASSLDWGGNEQYF

d_gene: TRBD2
j_gene: TRBJ2-4
v_gene: TRBV20-1
abundance: once
CDR3nt: TGCAGTGCTCCTAGACTAGCGGGAGCAAGGAGTGAGCAGTACTTC
CDR3aa: CSAPRLAGARSEQYF

d_gene: -
j_gene: TRBJ2-4
v_gene: TRBV12-3/TRBV12-4
abundance: -
CDR3nt: TGTGCCAGCAGTTTAGCGAGGGCGAGTTGGAACATTCAGTACTTC
CDR3aa: CASSLARASWNIQYF

d_gene: TRBD2
j_gene: TRBJ2-3
v_gene: TRBV27
abundance: few
CDR3nt: TGTGCCAGCAGTCCTCCGGCTAGCGGGAAGTCAGATACGCAGTATTTT
CDR3aa: CASSPPASGKSDTQYF

d_gene: -
j_gene: TRBJ2-1
v_gene: TRBV29-1
abundance: few
CDR3nt: TGCAGCGTTGAAGGGTGGCAGCTTTACAATGAGCAGTTCTTC
CDR3aa: CSVEGWQLYNEQFF

d_gene: TRBD1
j_gene: TRBJ2-7
v_gene: TRBV18
abundance: few
CDR3nt: TGTGCCAGCTCACGCCCGGGACAGGTTCCTAACGAGCAGTACTTC
CDR3aa: CASSRPGQVPNEQYF

d_gene: TRBD1
j_gene: TRBJ2-4
v_gene: TRBV20-1
abundance: -
CDR3nt: TGCAGCTGTAGGTGGGACAGCAATGAGCAGTACTTC
CDR3aa: CSCRWDSNEQYF

d_gene: -
j_gene: TRBJ1-6
v_gene: TRBV7-6
abundance: -
CDR3nt: TGTGCCAGCAGCTTAGAGGCAGGGGATAATTCACCCCTCCACTTT
CDR3aa: CASSLEAGDNSPLHF

d_gene: -
j_gene: TRBJ1-1
v_gene: TRBV10-3
abundance: -
CDR3nt: TGTGCCATCAGTGAGTCGGGCGGTGCGAGGACTGAAGCTTTCTTT
CDR3aa: CAISESGGARTEAFF

d_gene: TRBD2
j_gene: TRBJ2-5
v_gene: TRBV20-1
abundance: once
CDR3nt: TGCAGTGCTAGTTCAGCGGGGGGTGAAGAGACCCAGTACTTC
CDR3aa: CSASSAGGEETQYF

d_gene: -
j_gene: TRBJ1-2
v_gene: TRBV12-3/TRBV12-4
abundance: -
CDR3nt: TGTGCCAGCAGTTTTGTGGTAGGCTATGGCTACACCTTC
CDR3aa: CASSFVVGYGYTF

d_gene: TRBD2
j_gene: TRBJ2-3
v_gene: TRBV15
abundance: once
CDR3nt: TGTGCCACCAGCAGAGATAGCGGGACAAGGCTTTGGGATACGCAGTATTTT
CDR3aa: CATSRDSGTRLWDTQYF

d_gene: TRBD2
j_gene: TRBJ2-3
v_gene: TRBV10-3
abundance: few
CDR3nt: TGTGCCATCAGTGAGTCTAGCGGGAGGGCGAGGCAAACGCAGTATTTT
CDR3aa: CAISESSGRARQTQYF

d_gene: -
j_gene: TRBJ2-1
v_gene: TRBV10-2
abundance: -
CDR3nt: TGCGCCAGCAGTGAGTCGATAGCTAGTCTCTATGAGCAGTTCTTC
CDR3aa: CASSESIASLYEQFF

d_gene: -
j_gene: TRBJ2-1
v_gene: TRBV10-3
abundance: -
CDR3nt: TGTGCCATCAGTGAGTCGACTCTAGGCAGGGGTGAGCAGTTCTTC
CDR3aa: CAISESTLGRGEQFF

d_gene: TRBD1
j_gene: TRBJ2-4
v_gene: TRBV18
abundance: -
CDR3nt: TGTGCCAGCTCACTTTTCGTCAGGGGGCGGTTGTCCAAAAACATTCAGTACTTC
CDR3aa: CASSLFVRGRLSKNIQYF

d_gene: -
j_gene: TRBJ1-5
v_gene: TRBV20-1
abundance: -
CDR3nt: TGCAGTGCTAGTTACGGTCGCAATCAGCCCCAGCATTTT
CDR3aa: CSASYGRNQPQHF

d_gene: -
j_gene: TRBJ2-4
v_gene: TRBV7-9
abundance: few
CDR3nt: TGTGCCAGCAGCCGCGGGCCCGGCCTAGCCAAAAACATTCAGTACTTC
CDR3aa: CASSRGPGLAKNIQYF

d_gene: -
j_gene: TRBJ2-1
v_gene: TRBV7-2
abundance: few
CDR3nt: TGTGCCAGCAGCTCGCCCCCGGTGGGTTACAATGAGCAGTTCTTC
CDR3aa: CASSSPPVGYNEQFF

d_gene: -
j_gene: TRBJ2-3
v_gene: TRBV24-1
abundance: many
CDR3nt: TGTGCCACCAGTGACCCGAAGGATACGCAGTATTTT
CDR3aa: CATSDPKDTQYF

d_gene: -
j_gene: TRBJ2-1
v_gene: TRBV12-3/TRBV12-4
abundance: -
CDR3nt: TGTGCCAGTGGGGCCGGGGCGGGTAATTCCTACAATGAGCAGTTCTTC
CDR3aa: CASGAGAGNSYNEQFF

d_gene: -
j_gene: TRBJ2-2
v_gene: TRBV7-3
abundance: -
CDR3nt: TGTGCCAGCAGCTCAGACTGGGGGAGCGGGGAGCTGTTTTTT
CDR3aa: CASSSDWGSGELFF

d_gene: -
j_gene: TRBJ1-2
v_gene: TRBV7-9
abundance: -
CDR3nt: TGTGCCAGCAGCTTAGGCAGGTCGGAAGGCTACACCTTC
CDR3aa: CASSLGRSEGYTF

d_gene: -
j_gene: TRBJ1-4
v_gene: TRBV5-1
abundance: few
CDR3nt: TGCGCCAGCAGCTTGTATGACAGTGAAAAACTGTTTTTT
CDR3aa: CASSLYDSEKLFF

d_gene: TRBD2
j_gene: TRBJ2-7
v_gene: TRBV12-3/TRBV12-4
abundance: many
CDR3nt: TGTGCCAGCAGTGGGGACGGGACTAGACGGTACGAGCAGTACTTC
CDR3aa: CASSGDGTRRYEQYF

d_gene: -
j_gene: TRBJ2-7
v_gene: TRBV12-3/TRBV12-4
abundance: many
CDR3nt: TGTGCCAGCAGTCCGAGTTGGGGCTCCTACGAGCAGTACTTC
CDR3aa: CASSPSWGSYEQYF

d_gene: TRBD2
j_gene: TRBJ2-2
v_gene: TRBV20-1
abundance: -
CDR3nt: TGCAGTGCTCTCAGCGGGGGGAACACCGGGGAGCTGTTTTTT
CDR3aa: CSALSGGNTGELFF

d_gene: -
j_gene: TRBJ2-7
v_gene: TRBV5-5
abundance: -
CDR3nt: TGTGCCAGCAGCTCTCAACCGACCCGCTACGAGCAGTACTTC
CDR3aa: CASSSQPTRYEQYF

d_gene: -
j_gene: TRBJ1-4
v_gene: TRBV20-1
abundance: -
CDR3nt: TGCAGTGCTAGAGACGAGGGAAGGAGTGGTGAAAAACTGTTTTTT
CDR3aa: CSARDEGRSGEKLFF

d_gene: -
j_gene: TRBJ2-3
v_gene: TRBV9
abundance: many
CDR3nt: TGTGCCAGCAGCGTAGAGGTTGGAGATACGCAGTATTTT
CDR3aa: CASSVEVGDTQYF

d_gene: -
j_gene: TRBJ1-6
v_gene: TRBV5-1
abundance: -
CDR3nt: TGCGCCAGCGCAGGGGACGAAAGTTCACCCCTCCACTTT
CDR3aa: CASAGDESSPLHF

d_gene: TRBD2
j_gene: TRBJ2-1
v_gene: TRBV7-3
abundance: -
CDR3nt: TGTGCCAGCAGCTCCGTCCCAGCGGGGCATGAGCAGTTCTTC
CDR3aa: CASSSVPAGHEQFF

d_gene: -
j_gene: TRBJ2-6
v_gene: TRBV29-1
abundance: -
CDR3nt: TGCAGCGTTGGAGCGGCCGCTCGCGCCAACGTCCTGACTTTC
CDR3aa: CSVGAAARANVLTF

d_gene: -
j_gene: TRBJ2-3
v_gene: TRBV6-1
abundance: -
CDR3nt: TGTGCCAGCAGTGAAGCGCAATCGGTCCTCGGCACAGATACGCAGTATTTT
CDR3aa: CASSEAQSVLGTDTQYF

d_gene: -
j_gene: TRBJ2-5
v_gene: TRBV20-1
abundance: -
CDR3nt: TGCAGTGCTAGGGTTCTACCACCTCAAGAGACCCAGTACTTC
CDR3aa: CSARVLPPQETQYF

d_gene: -
j_gene: TRBJ2-4
v_gene: TRBV14
abundance: few
CDR3nt: TGTGCCAGCAGCCACATGCAGGGACTAGCCAAAAACATTCAGTACTTC
CDR3aa: CASSHMQGLAKNIQYF

d_gene: -
j_gene: TRBJ2-5
v_gene: TRBV6-5
abundance: few
CDR3nt: TGTGCCAGCAGGACTTTAGTTGAAGAGACCCAGTACTTC
CDR3aa: CASRTLVEETQYF

d_gene: -
j_gene: TRBJ2-7
v_gene: TRBV6-1
abundance: many
CDR3nt: TGTGCCAGCACGGGGCTTCACGAGCAGTACTTC
CDR3aa: CASTGLHEQYF

d_gene: -
j_gene: TRBJ2-5
v_gene: TRBV29-1
abundance: few
CDR3nt: TGCAGCGTCTTAAATCTAGCGCTACCTCTCGGTGAGGAGACCCAGTACTTC
CDR3aa: CSVLNLALPLGEETQYF

d_gene: -
j_gene: TRBJ1-5
v_gene: TRBV30
abundance: -
CDR3nt: TGTGCCTGGAGTGTGGGCATCCGGACTCAGCCCCAGCATTTT
CDR3aa: CAWSVGIRTQPQHF

d_gene: -
j_gene: TRBJ2-7
v_gene: TRBV21-1
abundance: few
CDR3nt: TGTGCCTCCCTGGACAGGGGACACGAGCAGTACTTC
CDR3aa: CASLDRGHEQYF

d_gene: -
j_gene: TRBJ1-2
v_gene: TRBV6-5
abundance: many
CDR3nt: TGTGCCAGCAGTACCAACAGGGTAGGAGGCTACACCTTC
CDR3aa: CASSTNRVGGYTF

d_gene: -
j_gene: TRBJ2-1
v_gene: TRBV30
abundance: -
CDR3nt: TGTGCCTGGAGTGTACGGGAGGAGCAGTTCTTC
CDR3aa: CAWSVREEQFF

d_gene: TRBD1
j_gene: TRBJ2-2
v_gene: TRBV12-3/TRBV12-4
abundance: -
CDR3nt: TGTGCCAGCAGGGACAGGGCTACGAACACCGGGGAGCTGTTTTTT
CDR3aa: CASRDRATNTGELFF

d_gene: TRBD2
j_gene: TRBJ2-1
v_gene: TRBV11-2
abundance: -
CDR3nt: TGTGCCAGCAACTTAGACCCAACTAGCGGGCGTTACAATGAGCAGTTCTTC
CDR3aa: CASNLDPTSGRYNEQFF

d_gene: -
j_gene: TRBJ1-2
v_gene: TRBV28
abundance: -
CDR3nt: TGTGCCAGCAGTCTACAGGGAAATTACTATGGCTACACCTTC
CDR3aa: CASSLQGNYYGYTF

d_gene: -
j_gene: TRBJ2-7
v_gene: TRBV7-2
abundance: few
CDR3nt: TGTGCCAGCAGCTTAGCTTCCTCCCTTGAGCAGTACTTC
CDR3aa: CASSLASSLEQYF

d_gene: TRBD1
j_gene: TRBJ1-2
v_gene: TRBV12-3/TRBV12-4
abundance: many
CDR3nt: TGTGCCAGCAGACCCGGGACAGGGTCCTTCTATGGCTACACCTTC
CDR3aa: CASRPGTGSFYGYTF